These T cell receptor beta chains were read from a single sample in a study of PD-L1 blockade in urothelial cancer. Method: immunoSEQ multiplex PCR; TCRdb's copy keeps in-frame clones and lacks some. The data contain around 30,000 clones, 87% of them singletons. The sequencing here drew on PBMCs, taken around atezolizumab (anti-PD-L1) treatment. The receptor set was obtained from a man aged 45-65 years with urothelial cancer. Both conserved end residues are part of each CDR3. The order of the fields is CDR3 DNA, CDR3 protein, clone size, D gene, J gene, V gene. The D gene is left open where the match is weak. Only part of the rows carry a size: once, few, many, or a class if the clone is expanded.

TGTGCCAGCAATACAGGGTCTTGGGGGTACGAGCAGTACTTC,CASNTGSWGYEQYF,.,.,TRBJ2-7,TRBV6-5
TGCGCCAGCACCTACTCAGCGGGGGGGCGCACAGATACGCAGTATTTT,CASTYSAGGRTDTQYF,once,TRBD2,TRBJ2-3,TRBV5-1
TGTGCCCTGCCGGCAGGGTTCTTAAATGAGCAGTTCTTC,CALPAGFLNEQFF,.,.,TRBJ2-1,TRBV6-5
TGTGCCAGCAGTCCTCTGGGGGGTCTTTTCTATGGCTACACCTTC,CASSPLGGLFYGYTF,.,.,TRBJ1-2,TRBV11-2
TGCGCCAGCAGCTTGTCCTCAGAATATGGCTACACCTTC,CASSLSSEYGYTF,.,.,TRBJ1-2,TRBV5-1
TGTGCCAGCAGTGAACAAACGCCGAGGGTGGGTGGCAATCAGCCCCAGCATTTT,CASSEQTPRVGGNQPQHF,.,.,TRBJ1-5,TRBV27
TGCGCCAGCAGCCAAGATTGGGGACAGGGGATAACTGAAGCTTTCTTT,CASSQDWGQGITEAFF,.,TRBD1,TRBJ1-1,TRBV4-1
TGTGCCAGCAGTCCGCCAAGGCTAGCGGGGATTGAGCAGTTCTTC,CASSPPRLAGIEQFF,.,TRBD2,TRBJ2-1,TRBV6-5
TGTGCCAGCAGCGAGACAGGGGAATATGAAAAACTGTTTTTT,CASSETGEYEKLFF,.,TRBD1,TRBJ1-4,TRBV6-1
TGTGCCAGCAGCCAATTTGACAGGGTGAACGTCTACGAGCAGTACTTC,CASSQFDRVNVYEQYF,.,TRBD1,TRBJ2-7,TRBV2
TGTGCCAGTAGTAAGATAGGGGGGGGACCTAGCACAGATACGCAGTATTTT,CASSKIGGGPSTDTQYF,.,.,TRBJ2-3,TRBV19
TGTGCCAGCAGCGTAGGCGTCCAAGAGACCCAGTACTTC,CASSVGVQETQYF,.,.,TRBJ2-5,TRBV9
TGTGCCAGCCAAACTAGCGGAACCTACAATGAGCAGTTCTTC,CASQTSGTYNEQFF,.,TRBD2,TRBJ2-1,TRBV18
TGCGCCAGCAGTGAGTCGGACAGGGCCCCACACACTGAAGCTTTCTTT,CASSESDRAPHTEAFF,.,TRBD1,TRBJ1-1,TRBV10-1
TGTGCCAGCAGCGGGGGACTAGCGGGATATCAGCAGTTCTTC,CASSGGLAGYQQFF,.,TRBD2,TRBJ2-1,TRBV7-9
TGTGCTAGTGGTTCCCCGAGGACCTCGGGGACCGGGGAGCTGTTTTTT,CASGSPRTSGTGELFF,.,.,TRBJ2-2,TRBV12-5
TGTGCCAGCTCACCATCGGGCCGAGGGGGCGTATACACTGAAGCTTTCTTT,CASSPSGRGGVYTEAFF,.,TRBD1,TRBJ1-1,TRBV18
TGTGCCAGCAGTTCTCCCGGGACAGACACAGATACGCAGTATTTT,CASSSPGTDTDTQYF,.,TRBD1,TRBJ2-3,TRBV6-5
TGTGCCAGCACCCCCGGGACAGGAGTCGGGGAGCAGTACTTC,CASTPGTGVGEQYF,.,TRBD1,TRBJ2-7,TRBV6-6
TGTGCCAGCAGTTACTCCCCCTTCAATGAGCAGTTCTTC,CASSYSPFNEQFF,.,.,TRBJ2-1,TRBV6-5
TGTGCCACCAGCAGAGGATCGCAGGGGGGATTCGCAGATACGCAGTATTTT,CATSRGSQGGFADTQYF,.,.,TRBJ2-3,TRBV15
TGTGCCAGCAGTTTTCCTAGCGGGAGGTACGAGCAGTACTTC,CASSFPSGRYEQYF,.,TRBD2,TRBJ2-7,TRBV28
TGTGCCACCACGAACAGCTCCTATAATTCACCCCTCCACTTT,CATTNSSYNSPLHF,.,.,TRBJ1-6,TRBV15
TGCGCCAGCAGCTTGGACCCCCGGGATACGCAGTATTTT,CASSLDPRDTQYF,.,.,TRBJ2-3,TRBV5-1
TGTGCCAGCAGCTCTTTAGTGTACGAGCAGTACTTC,CASSSLVYEQYF,.,.,TRBJ2-7,TRBV7-9
TGTGCCAGCAGTGCCCATTTCGGGACAGTTGTTAATGAGCAGTTCTTC,CASSAHFGTVVNEQFF,.,TRBD1,TRBJ2-1,TRBV28
TGCAGCGCCAGAAGGGGGACAGGTAACACTGAAGCTTTCTTT,CSARRGTGNTEAFF,.,TRBD1,TRBJ1-1,TRBV29-1
TGTGCCAGCAGCTTTATTGATTCACCCCTCCACTTT,CASSFIDSPLHF,.,.,TRBJ1-6,TRBV14